This entry lists 7 T cell receptor beta chains sequenced from one sample in a study of identical twins. MiXCR, applied by TCRdb to the 5' RACE reads, yields one record per CDR3 protein. The sample yields around 670,000 distinct CDR3 sequences, approximately 6% seen once. The source material was naive T cells sorted from blood. The receptors come from a man aged 18 to 29 in good health.

This clonotype was observed at least ten times. V usage is TRBV29-1 and J usage is TRBJ1-1, with TRBD1 as a possible D gene (5 bases). This CDR3 region has 14 residues. V lost 8 bases and J lost 2, with 18 bases in between. Germline CDR1 is SQVTM and CDR2 is ANQGSEA. The CDR3 spells CSSRGAGLNTEAFF. The CDR3 DNA sequence: TGCAGCTCGCGAGGGGCAGGGTTAAACACTGAAGCTTTCTTT.

This clonotype was detected only a few times. The genes are TRBV3-1 and TRBJ2-7; the D call may be TRBD1 or TRBD2 (6 bases each). The CDR3 has 12 residues. Deletions cut 4 bases from V and 5 bases from J, with 9 bases between. CDR1 LGHDT and CDR2 YNNKEL come from the germline V gene (reference sequence). CDR3 DNA: TGTGCCAGCAGCCCAGGGGAGGACGAGCAGTACTTC. Protein sequence: CASSPGEDEQYF.

The chain carries TRBV4-2 and TRBJ2-7, with a weak D call TRBD2 (6 bases). The CDR3 length is 14 residues. In germline, CDR1 is LGHNA, CDR2 YNFKEQ. Trimming shortened V by 4 bases and J by 7 bases, and 17 bases separated the two germline ends. The DNA of the CDR3 is TGTGCCAGCAGCCCTGATCCTCGGGAGCGAGAGCAGTACTTC. Translating gives CASSPDPREREQYF.

V and J are TRBV11-2 and TRBJ2-1; a weak D match, TRBD2 (5 bases). This CDR3 has 16 residues. Germline V lookup: CDR1 SGHAT, CDR2 FQNNGV. The V and J ends lost 10 bases and 0 bases respectively, with 19 bases between them. The CDR3 loop is CATIWAGASSYNEQFF. Here the CDR3 DNA reads TGTGCCACCATTTGGGCGGGCGCTAGCTCCTACAATGAGCAGTTCTTC.

V and J are TRBV6-1 and TRBJ2-7; possible D gene TRBD1, 6 bases. The germline gives CDR1 MNHNS, CDR2 SASEGT. The CDR3 is 15 residues long. V shed 1 base and J shed 2 bases, with 12 bases lying between them. The CDR3 DNA sequence: TGTGCCAGCAGTGAAGTAGTAACAGGGACCTACGAGCAGTACGTC. Translated: CASSEVVTGTYEQYV.

This chain connects TRBV12-3 or TRBV12-4 to TRBJ2-1, with 12 bases identical to TRBD2. The CDR3 runs 20 residues. The junction had 23 bases not matched to a gene; V was cut back by 6 bases and J by 8 bases. CDR3 protein: CASSWSLAGGLGPQNDEQFF. The DNA for the CDR3 is TGTGCCAGCAGCTGGTCGCTAGCGGGAGGGCTAGGACCGCAGAATGATGAGCAGTTCTTC.

This clonotype was seen a few times. The V and J genes are TRBV3-1 and TRBJ2-1; 11 nucleotides line up with TRBD2. CDR1 and CDR2 from the germline V gene are LGHDT and YNNKEL (reference sequence). The CDR3 contains 17 residues. With 3 bases clipped from V and 5 bases from J, the junction kept 9 bases outside the gene matches. The CDR3, as DNA: TGTGCCAGCAGCCACAACAGCGGGACTAGCGGAAACAATGAGCAGTTCTTC. Translation gives CASSHNSGTSGNNEQFF.